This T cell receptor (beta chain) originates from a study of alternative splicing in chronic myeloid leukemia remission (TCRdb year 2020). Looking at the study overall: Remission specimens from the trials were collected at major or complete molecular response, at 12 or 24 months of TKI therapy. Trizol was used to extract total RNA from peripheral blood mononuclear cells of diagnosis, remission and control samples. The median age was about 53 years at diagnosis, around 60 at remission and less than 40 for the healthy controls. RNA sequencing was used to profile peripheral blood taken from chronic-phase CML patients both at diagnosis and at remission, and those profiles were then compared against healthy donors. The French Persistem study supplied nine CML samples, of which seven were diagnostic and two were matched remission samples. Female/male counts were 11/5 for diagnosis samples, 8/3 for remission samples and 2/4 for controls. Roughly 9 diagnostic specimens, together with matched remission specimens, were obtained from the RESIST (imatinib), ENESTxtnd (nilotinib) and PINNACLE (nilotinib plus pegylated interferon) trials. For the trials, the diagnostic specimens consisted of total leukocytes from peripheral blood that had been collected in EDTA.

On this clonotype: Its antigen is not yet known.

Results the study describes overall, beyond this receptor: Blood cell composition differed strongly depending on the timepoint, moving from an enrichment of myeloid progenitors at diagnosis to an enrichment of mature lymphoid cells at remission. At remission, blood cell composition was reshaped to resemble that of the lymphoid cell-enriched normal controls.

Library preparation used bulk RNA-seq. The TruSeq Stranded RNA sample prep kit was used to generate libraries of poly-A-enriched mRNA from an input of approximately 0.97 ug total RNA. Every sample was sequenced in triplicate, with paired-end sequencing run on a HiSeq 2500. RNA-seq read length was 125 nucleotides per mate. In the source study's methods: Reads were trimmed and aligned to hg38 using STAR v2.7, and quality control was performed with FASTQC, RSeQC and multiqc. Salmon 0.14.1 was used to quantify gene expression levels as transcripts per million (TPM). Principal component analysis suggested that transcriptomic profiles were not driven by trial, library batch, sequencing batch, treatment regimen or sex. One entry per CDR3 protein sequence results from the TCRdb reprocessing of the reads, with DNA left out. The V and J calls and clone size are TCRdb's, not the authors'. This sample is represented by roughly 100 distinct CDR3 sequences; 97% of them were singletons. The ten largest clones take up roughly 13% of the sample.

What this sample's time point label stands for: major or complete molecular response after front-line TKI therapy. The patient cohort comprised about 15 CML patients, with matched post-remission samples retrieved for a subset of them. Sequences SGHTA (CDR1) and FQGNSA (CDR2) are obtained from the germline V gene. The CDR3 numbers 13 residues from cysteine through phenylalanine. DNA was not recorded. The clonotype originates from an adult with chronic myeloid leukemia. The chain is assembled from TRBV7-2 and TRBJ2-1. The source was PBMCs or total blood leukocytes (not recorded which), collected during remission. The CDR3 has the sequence CASSPMGDNEQFF.